This is a list of T cell receptor beta chains from one sample in a study of beta chain features in type 1 diabetes. Some clones are missing from TCRdb's copy, which holds only in-frame ones; the method was immunoSEQ multiplex PCR. The sample shows hundreds of thousands of clones, 30% of them seen only once. Sequenced input: naive CD4+ T cells from blood. All receptors come from a young man in good health. The CDR3 runs from the conserved cysteine through the conserved F or W. D genes are given only for firm matches. Size is omitted from some rows. Given values are once, few, many or a class for expanded clones.

d_gene: -
j_gene: TRBJ2-1
abundance: few
v_gene: TRBV15
CDR3nt: TGTGCCACCAGCAGAGATCCCCACAATGAGCAGTTCTTC
CDR3aa: CATSRDPHNEQFF

d_gene: -
j_gene: TRBJ2-6
abundance: few
v_gene: TRBV15
CDR3nt: TGTGCCACCAGCAGAGGGCTGGGGGTCCTCTCTGGGGCCAACGTCCTGACTTTC
CDR3aa: CATSRGLGVLSGANVLTF

d_gene: -
j_gene: TRBJ1-4
abundance: few
v_gene: TRBV7-2
CDR3nt: TGTGCCAGCAGCTTAAGTTGGGGAGCTAATGAAAAACTGTTTTTT
CDR3aa: CASSLSWGANEKLFF

d_gene: -
j_gene: TRBJ2-1
abundance: -
v_gene: TRBV18
CDR3nt: TGTGCCAGCTCCCCGCCGGTAGGTGAGCAGTTCTTC
CDR3aa: CASSPPVGEQFF

d_gene: -
j_gene: TRBJ1-5
abundance: -
v_gene: TRBV30
CDR3nt: TGTGCCTGGAGTGCGGGGTGGGGCAATCAGCCCCAGCATTTT
CDR3aa: CAWSAGWGNQPQHF

d_gene: -
j_gene: TRBJ2-7
abundance: -
v_gene: TRBV30
CDR3nt: TGTGCCTGGAGTTACTTACGATCGGAGGGCTACGAGCAGTACTTC
CDR3aa: CAWSYLRSEGYEQYF

d_gene: TRBD2
j_gene: TRBJ2-5
abundance: -
v_gene: TRBV4-3
CDR3nt: TGCGCCAGCAGCCAAGACGATTCCCCTCTAGCGGGGGAGACCCAGTACTTC
CDR3aa: CASSQDDSPLAGETQYF

d_gene: TRBD1
j_gene: TRBJ2-5
abundance: few
v_gene: TRBV5-1
CDR3nt: TGCGCCAGCAGCTTCGCAGGGGGCGCATCAGAGACCCAGTACTTC
CDR3aa: CASSFAGGASETQYF

d_gene: -
j_gene: TRBJ1-1
abundance: -
v_gene: TRBV4-3
CDR3nt: TGCGCCAGCAGCCAAGATAGGAACACTGAAGCTTTCTTT
CDR3aa: CASSQDRNTEAFF

d_gene: -
j_gene: TRBJ2-1
abundance: -
v_gene: TRBV7-2
CDR3nt: TGTGCCAGCAGCTTAGCGGGACCATCCCCCAATGAGCAGTTCTTC
CDR3aa: CASSLAGPSPNEQFF

d_gene: -
j_gene: TRBJ1-2
abundance: -
v_gene: TRBV14
CDR3nt: TGTGCCAGCAGCCAAGATGAAAGGGCTGGCTACACCTTC
CDR3aa: CASSQDERAGYTF

d_gene: TRBD2
j_gene: TRBJ2-1
abundance: -
v_gene: TRBV9
CDR3nt: TGTGCCAGCAGCGTGAGACTAGCAGGGTCCTACAATGAGCAGTTCTTC
CDR3aa: CASSVRLAGSYNEQFF

d_gene: TRBD2
j_gene: TRBJ2-5
abundance: few
v_gene: TRBV5-1
CDR3nt: TGCGCCAGCAGCACTCAGGGGACTAGCGTCGAAGAGACCCAGTACTTC
CDR3aa: CASSTQGTSVEETQYF

d_gene: TRBD2
j_gene: TRBJ2-1
abundance: few
v_gene: TRBV5-1
CDR3nt: TGCGCCAGCAGCTTGGGGGCGGGAGGGCCCAATGAGCAGTTCTTC
CDR3aa: CASSLGAGGPNEQFF

d_gene: -
j_gene: TRBJ1-2
abundance: -
v_gene: TRBV28
CDR3nt: TGTGCCAGCAGGCCGGACTATGGCTACACCTTC
CDR3aa: CASRPDYGYTF

d_gene: -
j_gene: TRBJ2-1
abundance: -
v_gene: TRBV7-6
CDR3nt: TGTGCCAGCAGCCAAGACCTAGCGTCCCATGAGCAGTTCTTC
CDR3aa: CASSQDLASHEQFF

d_gene: TRBD2
j_gene: TRBJ2-1
abundance: -
v_gene: TRBV28
CDR3nt: TGTGCCAGCAGTCCTCTAGCGGGAGGGGGGAATGAGCAGTTCTTC
CDR3aa: CASSPLAGGGNEQFF

d_gene: TRBD2
j_gene: TRBJ2-1
abundance: few
v_gene: TRBV6-5
CDR3nt: TGTGCCAGCAGCTTCCCGGGACTACACAATGAGCAGTTCTTC
CDR3aa: CASSFPGLHNEQFF

d_gene: -
j_gene: TRBJ2-1
abundance: -
v_gene: TRBV30
CDR3nt: TGTGCCTGGAGTTGGTGGAATGAGCAGTTCTTC
CDR3aa: CAWSWWNEQFF

d_gene: -
j_gene: TRBJ2-3
abundance: few
v_gene: TRBV18
CDR3nt: TGTGCCAGCTCACCACACCCCGGGGATACGCAGTATTTT
CDR3aa: CASSPHPGDTQYF

d_gene: -
j_gene: TRBJ2-7
abundance: few
v_gene: TRBV4-2
CDR3nt: TGTGCCAGCAGCCAATCCACCGGGGGAAACGACTACGAGCAGTACTTC
CDR3aa: CASSQSTGGNDYEQYF

d_gene: -
j_gene: TRBJ2-5
abundance: -
v_gene: TRBV29-1
CDR3nt: TGCAGCGTTGAGGGAAGCGAGACCCAGTACTTC
CDR3aa: CSVEGSETQYF

d_gene: -
j_gene: TRBJ2-4
abundance: -
v_gene: TRBV4-2
CDR3nt: TGTGCCAGCAGCCAAGAAGGAACAGGGACCTTAGCCAAAAACATTCAGTACTTC
CDR3aa: CASSQEGTGTLAKNIQYF

d_gene: -
j_gene: TRBJ2-7
abundance: few
v_gene: TRBV7-2
CDR3nt: TGTGCCAGCAGCTTAAATCTCTACGAGCAGTACTTC
CDR3aa: CASSLNLYEQYF

d_gene: TRBD1
j_gene: TRBJ2-2
abundance: few
v_gene: TRBV27
CDR3nt: TGTGCCAGCTGTCGACAGGGCTTTACGAACACCGGGGAGCTGTTTTTT
CDR3aa: CASCRQGFTNTGELFF

d_gene: TRBD1
j_gene: TRBJ2-5
abundance: -
v_gene: TRBV5-4
CDR3nt: TGTGCCAGCAGCACGACAGGGGAAGAGACCCAGTACTTC
CDR3aa: CASSTTGEETQYF

d_gene: TRBD2
j_gene: TRBJ2-7
abundance: -
v_gene: TRBV4-2
CDR3nt: TGTGCCAGCAGCCAAGATTCCCCTCTAGCGGGGGGCTCCTACGAGCAGTACTTC
CDR3aa: CASSQDSPLAGGSYEQYF

d_gene: -
j_gene: TRBJ2-4
abundance: few
v_gene: TRBV13
CDR3nt: TGTGCCAGCAGCTTAGTAGGCCAATCCAGGGGAAACATTCAGTACTTC
CDR3aa: CASSLVGQSRGNIQYF

d_gene: -
j_gene: TRBJ2-7
abundance: -
v_gene: TRBV4-1
CDR3nt: TGCGCCAGCAGCCAAGACGTCCGGGAACCGTACGAGCAGTACTTC
CDR3aa: CASSQDVREPYEQYF

d_gene: TRBD2
j_gene: TRBJ2-3
abundance: -
v_gene: TRBV7-6
CDR3nt: TGTGCCAGCAGCCTCAGACTAGCGGGGAGCACAGATACGCAGTATTTT
CDR3aa: CASSLRLAGSTDTQYF

d_gene: -
j_gene: TRBJ2-3
abundance: few
v_gene: TRBV7-8
CDR3nt: TGTGCCAGCAGCGCCAGCGCTAGCATAAATACGCAGTATTTT
CDR3aa: CASSASASINTQYF

d_gene: -
j_gene: TRBJ2-5
abundance: -
v_gene: TRBV7-2
CDR3nt: TGTGCCAGCAGCTTAGCGTCACCCCAGATACAGACCCAGTACTTC
CDR3aa: CASSLASPQIQTQYF

d_gene: TRBD2
j_gene: TRBJ2-7
abundance: -
v_gene: TRBV7-6
CDR3nt: TGTGCCAGCAGCTTAGTCGCCAGTCAAGCGGGAGCCCACGAGCAGTACTTC
CDR3aa: CASSLVASQAGAHEQYF

d_gene: -
j_gene: TRBJ2-1
abundance: few
v_gene: TRBV14
CDR3nt: TGTGCCAGCAGCCAAGGGAGCTCCTACAATGAGCAGTTCTTC
CDR3aa: CASSQGSSYNEQFF

d_gene: TRBD1
j_gene: TRBJ2-2
abundance: -
v_gene: TRBV6-5
CDR3nt: TGTGCCAGCAGCAGACAGGGGGTGGACACCGGGGAGCTGTTTTTT
CDR3aa: CASSRQGVDTGELFF

d_gene: -
j_gene: TRBJ2-1
abundance: -
v_gene: TRBV10-3
CDR3nt: TGTGCCATCAGTGAGACGGAAAAAGCAAAGAATGAGCAGTTCTTC
CDR3aa: CAISETEKAKNEQFF

d_gene: TRBD1
j_gene: TRBJ2-3
abundance: -
v_gene: TRBV23-1
CDR3nt: TGCGCCAGCAGTCAATGGACAGGAGATACGCAGTATTTT
CDR3aa: CASSQWTGDTQYF

d_gene: -
j_gene: TRBJ2-5
abundance: -
v_gene: TRBV9
CDR3nt: TGTGCCAGCAGCGTGGGGCCACAAGAGACCCAGTACTTC
CDR3aa: CASSVGPQETQYF

d_gene: TRBD1
j_gene: TRBJ1-4
abundance: few
v_gene: TRBV29-1
CDR3nt: TGCAGCGTGAGGGGACAGGTGATTGAAAAACTGTTTTTT
CDR3aa: CSVRGQVIEKLFF

d_gene: TRBD2
j_gene: TRBJ2-4
abundance: -
v_gene: TRBV19
CDR3nt: TGTGCCAGTAGTATAACGGGAGGGTCGGCCAAAAACATTCAGTACTTC
CDR3aa: CASSITGGSAKNIQYF

d_gene: -
j_gene: TRBJ2-2
abundance: -
v_gene: TRBV9
CDR3nt: TGTGCCAGCAGCGTAGGCGTCCCGGGGGGCGTTCTCTTTTTT
CDR3aa: CASSVGVPGGVLFF

d_gene: TRBD2
j_gene: TRBJ2-5
abundance: -
v_gene: TRBV10-3
CDR3nt: TGTGCCATCAGTGACCCCCTAGCGGGAGGGCCGGGAGAGACCCAGTACTTC
CDR3aa: CAISDPLAGGPGETQYF

d_gene: -
j_gene: TRBJ1-4
abundance: few
v_gene: TRBV7-9
CDR3nt: TGTGCCAGCAGCTTGGGTATGGATGAAAAACTGTTTTTT
CDR3aa: CASSLGMDEKLFF

d_gene: TRBD1
j_gene: TRBJ2-7
abundance: -
v_gene: TRBV5-4
CDR3nt: TGTGCCAGCAGCGCGGGACAGGGGGAACGCGAGCAGTACTTC
CDR3aa: CASSAGQGEREQYF

d_gene: -
j_gene: TRBJ1-1
abundance: many
v_gene: TRBV29-1
CDR3nt: TGCAGCGTTGCCCAGGGGTACACTGAAGCTTTCTTT
CDR3aa: CSVAQGYTEAFF

d_gene: -
j_gene: TRBJ2-2
abundance: -
v_gene: TRBV9
CDR3nt: TGTGCCAGCAGCTCCCGGAGGGACACCAGAACCGGGGAGCTGTTTTTT
CDR3aa: CASSSRRDTRTGELFF

d_gene: -
j_gene: TRBJ2-7
abundance: few
v_gene: TRBV30
CDR3nt: TGTGCCTGGTCTCAGGTCGAGCAGTACTTC
CDR3aa: CAWSQVEQYF

d_gene: TRBD2
j_gene: TRBJ2-1
abundance: -
v_gene: TRBV5-4
CDR3nt: TGTGCCAGCAGCTTGGAGGGACTAGCGGGGAGGGACAATGAGCAGTTCTTC
CDR3aa: CASSLEGLAGRDNEQFF

d_gene: -
j_gene: TRBJ2-7
abundance: -
v_gene: TRBV9
CDR3nt: TGTGCCAGCAGCGCCTGGGCGCATGCTTACGAGCAGTACTTC
CDR3aa: CASSAWAHAYEQYF

d_gene: TRBD2
j_gene: TRBJ2-7
abundance: -
v_gene: TRBV4-2
CDR3nt: TGTGCCAGCAGCCAAATGCCTCGGGAGGGGGACGAGCAGTACTTC
CDR3aa: CASSQMPREGDEQYF

d_gene: TRBD2
j_gene: TRBJ2-5
abundance: few
v_gene: TRBV29-1
CDR3nt: TGCAGCGCCGGCGGGGGGGCCGAGACCCAGTACTTC
CDR3aa: CSAGGGAETQYF

d_gene: -
j_gene: TRBJ2-7
abundance: few
v_gene: TRBV30
CDR3nt: TGTGCCTGGAGTGTACGTCGTAGCTCCTACGAGCAGTACTTC
CDR3aa: CAWSVRRSSYEQYF

d_gene: TRBD1
j_gene: TRBJ2-3
abundance: -
v_gene: TRBV19
CDR3nt: TGTGCCAGTAGTATGGGACAGAACACAGATACGCAGTATTTT
CDR3aa: CASSMGQNTDTQYF

d_gene: -
j_gene: TRBJ2-7
abundance: -
v_gene: TRBV25-1
CDR3nt: TGTGCCAGCAGTCAGGCGTACGAGCAGTACTTC
CDR3aa: CASSQAYEQYF